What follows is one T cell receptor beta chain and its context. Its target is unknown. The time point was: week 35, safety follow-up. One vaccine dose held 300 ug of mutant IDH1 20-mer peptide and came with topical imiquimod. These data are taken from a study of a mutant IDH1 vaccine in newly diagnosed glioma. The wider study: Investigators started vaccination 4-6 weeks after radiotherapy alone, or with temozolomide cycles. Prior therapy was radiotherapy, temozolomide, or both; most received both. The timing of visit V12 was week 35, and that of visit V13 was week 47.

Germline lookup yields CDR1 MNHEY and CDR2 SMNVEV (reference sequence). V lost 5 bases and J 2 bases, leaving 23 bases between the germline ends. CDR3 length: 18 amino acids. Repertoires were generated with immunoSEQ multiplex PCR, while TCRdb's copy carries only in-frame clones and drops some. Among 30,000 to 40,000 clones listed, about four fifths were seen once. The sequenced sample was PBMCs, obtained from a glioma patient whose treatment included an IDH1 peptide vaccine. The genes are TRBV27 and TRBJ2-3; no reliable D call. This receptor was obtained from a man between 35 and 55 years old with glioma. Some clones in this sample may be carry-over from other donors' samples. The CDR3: CASSPSGQKTHYTDTQYF. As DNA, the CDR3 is TGTGCCAGCAGTCCCTCGGGCCAGAAAACCCACTACACAGATACGCAGTATTTT.